Shown below are 18 T cell receptor beta chains from a single sample sequenced in a study of CD8 T cell repertoires and HIV-1 epitope variants. These receptors lack a known antigen. Generated by immunoSEQ multiplex PCR, the TCRdb table keeps only in-frame clones and is missing some. The sample consists of about 2,500 clones, more than 60% of them appearing once. The sample was cultured CD8+ T cells derived from PBMCs. Receptors originate from a male donor with HIV.

This clone was observed a few times. This chain links TRBV28 with TRBJ2-5; 8 nucleotides agree with TRBD2. From germline, CDR1 is MDHEN and CDR2 SYDVKM. J was trimmed by 4 bases and V by 1 base; bases with no gene match: 8. The CDR3 has 16 residues. DNA for the CDR3: TGTGCCAGCAGTTTATCCGACGGGGGGGTCGGAGAGACCCAGTACTTC. It is translated as CASSLSDGGVGETQYF.

As to this clone: Other DNA sequences in this specimen translate into the identical CDR3. The rearrangement joins TRBV10-3 to TRBJ1-1; unclear D gene. V was cut by 3 bases and J by 3 bases, with 5 bases left in between. CDR1 is ENHRY, CDR2 SYGVKD, per germline. The CDR3 length is 12 residues. In nucleotides, the CDR3 is TGTGCCATCAGTGAAGGCGACACTGAAGCTTTCTTT. It yields the protein CAISEGDTEAFF.

The chain carries TRBV6-6 and TRBJ2-3; D gene ambiguous. The CDR3 totals 13 residues. V lost 7 bases to trimming and J lost 0 bases, with 8 bases between them. Germline V CDR1 and CDR2: MNHNY, SVGAGI (reference sequence). CDR3 loop: CASTKGSTDTQYF. The DNA for the CDR3 is TGTGCCAGCACCAAAGGGAGCACAGATACGCAGTATTTT.

The chain links TRBV7-9 to TRBJ2-1; no firm D call. Germline assignment: CDR1 SEHNR and CDR2 FQNEAQ (reference sequence). Between the trimmed V and J ends, which lost 4 bases and 9 bases, there was a span of 7 bases. This CDR3 region has 11 residues. The CDR3 sequence: CASSYESEQFF. CDR3 coding DNA: TGTGCCAGCAGCTATGAGAGTGAGCAGTTCTTC.

The chain combines TRBV5-1 with TRBJ2-5; 8 positions match TRBD2. Unmatched junction bases numbered 6, after V lost 0 bases and J lost 5 bases. This CDR3 region has 15 residues. Germline-derived CDR1 and CDR2 are SGHRS and YFSETQ. This CDR3 reads CASSLAGAGGETQYF. The CDR3, as DNA: TGCGCCAGCAGCTTGGCGGGTGCGGGAGGTGAGACCCAGTACTTC.

The chain carries TRBV5-1 and TRBJ2-1, with 9 bases identical to TRBD2. J gave up 6 bases and V 1 base, and 5 bases lay outside the gene matches. Per the germline V gene, CDR1 is SGHRS and CDR2 is YFSETQ. The CDR3 length is 15 residues. CDR3 region: CASSLIASGVNEQFF. The CDR3 DNA is TGCGCCAGCAGCTTGATCGCTAGCGGGGTCAATGAGCAGTTCTTC.

The chain uses TRBV15 and TRBJ2-7; the match to TRBD1 covers 7 bases. Unmatched junction bases numbered 2, after V lost 1 base and J lost 2 bases. The CDR3 has 14 residues. Germline values: CDR1 LNHNV, CDR2 YYDKDF (reference sequence). CDR3 amino acids: CATSRVRGPYEQYF. DNA of the CDR3: TGTGCCACCAGCAGAGTTAGGGGGCCCTACGAGCAGTACTTC.

The table lists this clone with a few counts. J is TRBJ1-6 and V is TRBV4-2; TRBD1 might be the D (5 bases). Germline V gene sequence: CDR1 LGHNA, CDR2 YNFKEQ. This CDR3 region has 15 residues. V was trimmed by 0 bases and J by 6 bases, leaving 9 bases between them. Here the CDR3 DNA reads TGTGCCAGCAGCCAAGAAGGGACGGGTAATTCACCCCTCCACTTT. It specifies CASSQEGTGNSPLHF.

The chain couples TRBV9 to TRBJ2-7; 8 bases agree with TRBD2. CDR1 is SGDLS and CDR2 is YYNGEE in the germline V gene. The trim removed 0 bases at V and 1 base at J, leaving 6 bases unmatched. The CDR3 has 16 residues. The chain's CDR3 is CASSVGLARYSYEQYF. The CDR3 DNA reads TGTGCCAGCAGCGTAGGACTAGCGAGGTATTCCTACGAGCAGTACTTC.

The chain links TRBV4-3 to TRBJ2-2; D assignment may be TRBD1 or TRBD2 (5 bases each). Trimming took off 1 base at V and 7 bases at J, with 13 bases between the two ends. This CDR3 is built from 15 residues. Germline CDR1 LGHNA, CDR2 YSLEER. The CDR3 spells CASSQVQGGFGELFF. In DNA form, the CDR3 reads TGCGCCAGCAGCCAAGTGCAGGGCGGGTTCGGGGAGCTGTTTTTT.

The chain recombines TRBV5-1 with TRBJ2-7; TRBD2 matches at 16 bases. The CDR3 spans 18 residues. In germline, CDR1 is SGHRS, CDR2 YFSETQ. V lost 4 bases and J lost 0; bases outside the gene matches: 7. The CDR3 region has the DNA TGCGCCAGCAGCCCACTGGGACTAGCGGGAGGGGGCTCCTACGAGCAGTACTTC. Protein sequence: CASSPLGLAGGGSYEQYF.

The rearrangement uses TRBV6-5 and TRBJ1-2, with a tentative D call TRBD1 (6 bases). The CDR3 covers 13 residues. The V end lost 3 bases, the J end lost 6 bases, and 11 bases lay between the germline ends. CDR1 is MNHEY and CDR2 is SVGAGI in the germline V gene. CDR3: CASSYLGADGYTF. The CDR3 DNA reads as TGTGCCAGCAGTTATTTGGGGGCCGATGGCTACACCTTC.

This clone has only a few counts. The gene calls are TRBV27 and TRBJ1-1; tentative D call: TRBD1 (5 bases). Germline V gives CDR1 MNHEY, CDR2 SMNVEV (reference sequence). The CDR3 has 12 residues. Trimming shortened V by 5 bases and J by 5 bases, and 9 bases separated the two germline ends. The CDR3 is CASSPGGTEAFF. The DNA for the CDR3 is TGTGCCAGCAGTCCTGGGGGGACTGAAGCTTTCTTT.

V is TRBV19 and J is TRBJ1-5; D uncertain. Germline loops: CDR1 LNHDA, CDR2 SQIVND (reference sequence). The germline V and J ends were trimmed by 10 bases and 0 bases, with 10 bases remaining between them. The CDR3 covers 13 residues. This chain's CDR3 is CATSDVSNQPQHF. CDR3 nucleotides: TGTGCCACTTCGGACGTTAGCAATCAGCCCCAGCATTTT.

This clone has more than one count but fewer than ten. The chain has TRBV28 and TRBJ2-7; no reliable D call. Germline CDR1 reads MDHEN; CDR2 reads SYDVKM. The CDR3 is 13 amino acids. V dropped 1 base and J dropped 0 bases, with 4 bases sitting between them. The CDR3 protein is CASSLYGSYEQYF. In DNA form, the CDR3 reads TGTGCCAGCAGTTTATACGGCTCCTACGAGCAGTACTTC.

CDR3 amino acids: CASSDPDSAWGTQYF. The CDR3 DNA reads as TGTGCCAGCAGTGATCCGGACAGCGCTTGGGGGACCCAGTACTTC. The chain recombines TRBV2 with TRBJ2-5; TRBD1 is a possible D gene (6 bases). The CDR3 consists of 15 residues. CDR1 is SNHLY, CDR2 FYNNEI, per germline. V gave up 3 bases and J gave up 7 bases, with 18 bases separating them. Combining the CDR3 with reference TRBV2 and TRBJ2-5 gives the whole variable domain EPEVTQTPSHQVTQMGQEVILRCVPISNHLYFYWYRQILGQKVEFLVSFYNNEISEKSEIFDDQFSVERPDGSNFTLKIRSTKLEDSAMYFCASSDPDSAWGTQYFGPGTRLLVL.

This clone was counted a single time. The V call is TRBV7-9, the J call TRBJ2-5; D may correspond to TRBD1 or TRBD2 (5 bases each). CDR3 size: 16 residues. The V and J ends lost 6 bases and 2 bases respectively, with 19 bases between them. Germline-derived CDR1 and CDR2 are SEHNR and FQNEAQ (reference sequence). The CDR3, as DNA: TGTGCCAGCAGTCCTGTCCCGGGACGTAGACAAGAGACCCAGTACTTC. Translating it yields CASSPVPGRRQETQYF.

J is TRBJ1-2 and V is TRBV5-1, with D maybe TRBD1 (5 bases). Trimming left V 3 bases short and J 3 bases short, with 12 bases between. This CDR3 has 14 residues. CDR1 is SGHRS and CDR2 is YFSETQ in the germline V gene. This CDR3 reads CASSWEQDDYGYTF. Here the CDR3 DNA reads TGCGCCAGCAGCTGGGAACAGGACGACTATGGCTACACCTTC.